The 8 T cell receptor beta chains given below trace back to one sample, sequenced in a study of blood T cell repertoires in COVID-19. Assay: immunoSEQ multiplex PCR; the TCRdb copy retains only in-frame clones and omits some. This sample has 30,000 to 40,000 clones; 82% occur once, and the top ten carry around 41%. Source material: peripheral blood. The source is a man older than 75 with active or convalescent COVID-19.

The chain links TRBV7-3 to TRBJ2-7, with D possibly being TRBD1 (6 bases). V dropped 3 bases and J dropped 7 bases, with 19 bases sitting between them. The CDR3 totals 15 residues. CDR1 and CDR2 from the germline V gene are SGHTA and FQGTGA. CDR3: CASSLGFRDTQEQYF. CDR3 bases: TGTGCCAGCAGCTTGGGTTTTCGGGACACCCAGGAGCAGTACTTC.

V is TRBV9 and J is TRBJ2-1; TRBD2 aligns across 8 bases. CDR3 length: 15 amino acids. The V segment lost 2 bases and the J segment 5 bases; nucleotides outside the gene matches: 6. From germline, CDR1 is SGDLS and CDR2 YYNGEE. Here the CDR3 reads CASSVVSGTHNEQFF. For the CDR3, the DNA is TGTGCCAGCAGCGTGGTTAGCGGGACTCACAATGAGCAGTTCTTC.

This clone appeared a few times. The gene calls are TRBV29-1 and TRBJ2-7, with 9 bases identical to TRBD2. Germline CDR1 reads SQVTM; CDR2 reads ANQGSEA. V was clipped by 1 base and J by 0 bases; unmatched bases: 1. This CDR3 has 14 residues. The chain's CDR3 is CSVEGLADSYEQYF. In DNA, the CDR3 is TGCAGCGTTGAAGGACTAGCGGACTCCTACGAGCAGTACTTC.

CDR3 protein: CASSHPWSSYNEQFF. The CDR3, as DNA: TGTGCCAGCAGCCACCCTTGGAGCTCCTACAATGAGCAGTTCTTC. The chain couples TRBV11-3 to TRBJ2-1; no firm D call. Deletions cut 5 bases from V and 0 bases from J, with 11 bases between. CDR1 and CDR2 from the germline V gene are SGHNT and YENEEA. CDR3 length: 15 residues.

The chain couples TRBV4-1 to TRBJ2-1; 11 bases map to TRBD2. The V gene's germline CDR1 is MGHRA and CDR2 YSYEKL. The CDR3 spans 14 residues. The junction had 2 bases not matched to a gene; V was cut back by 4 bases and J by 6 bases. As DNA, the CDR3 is TGCGCCAGCAGCCTAGCGGGAGGGCCCAATGAGCAGTTCTTC. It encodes CASSLAGGPNEQFF.

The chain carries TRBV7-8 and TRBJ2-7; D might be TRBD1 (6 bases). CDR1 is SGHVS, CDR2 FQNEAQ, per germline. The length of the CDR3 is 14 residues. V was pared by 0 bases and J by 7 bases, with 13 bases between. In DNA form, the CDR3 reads TGTGCCAGCAGCTTAGCGTCAATCCAGGGGGAGCAGTACTTC. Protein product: CASSLASIQGEQYF.

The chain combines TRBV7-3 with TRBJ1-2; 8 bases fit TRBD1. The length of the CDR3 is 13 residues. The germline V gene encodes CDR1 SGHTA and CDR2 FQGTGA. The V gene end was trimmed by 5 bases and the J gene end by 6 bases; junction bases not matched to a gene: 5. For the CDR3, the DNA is TGTGCCAGCAGCAGTCGACAGGGGAATGGCTACACCTTC. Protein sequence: CASSSRQGNGYTF.

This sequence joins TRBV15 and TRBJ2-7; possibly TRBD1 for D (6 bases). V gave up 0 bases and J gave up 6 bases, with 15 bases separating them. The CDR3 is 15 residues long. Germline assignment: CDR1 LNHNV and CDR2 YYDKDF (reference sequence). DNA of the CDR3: TGTGCCACCAGCAGAGATCCGGCAACAGGGCGCGAGCAGTACTTC. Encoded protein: CATSRDPATGREQYF.